This T cell receptor (beta chain) was identified in a study of blood T cell repertoires in COVID-19. Study in general: From T cells, B-cell-depleted T cells, or PBMCs came the material, which was cDNA or gDNA.

The CDR3 totals 14 residues. V dropped 4 bases and J dropped 6 bases, with 13 bases sitting between them. The germline V gene encodes CDR1 SGHNT and CDR2 YENEEA. Original data processing: Counts of nucleated cells, estimated from reference gene primer amplification, were obtained. TCRdb's table, derived via immunoSEQ multiplex PCR, lists solely in-frame clones and lacks some. The V and J calls and clone size come from that table; D and trimming were worked out from the DNA. The table lists about 240,000 clones, approximately 83% of them singletons. V and J are TRBV11-3 and TRBJ2-4, with TRBD1 as a possible D gene (6 bases). Material: peripheral blood. The receptor was isolated from a man in his thirties or forties who had recovered from COVID-19. The CDR3 loop reads CASSSTGTSNIQYF. As DNA, the CDR3 is TGTGCCAGCAGCTCGACCGGGACATCAAACATTCAGTACTTC.